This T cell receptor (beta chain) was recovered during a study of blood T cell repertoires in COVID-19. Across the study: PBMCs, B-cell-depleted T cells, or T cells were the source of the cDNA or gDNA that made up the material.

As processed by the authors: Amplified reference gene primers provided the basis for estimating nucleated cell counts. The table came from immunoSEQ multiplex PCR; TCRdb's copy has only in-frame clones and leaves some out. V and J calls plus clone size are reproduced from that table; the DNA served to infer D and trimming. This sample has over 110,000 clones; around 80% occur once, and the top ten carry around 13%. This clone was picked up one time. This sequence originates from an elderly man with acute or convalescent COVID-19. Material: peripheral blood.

The CDR3 protein is CASSRPPWDFQETQYF. The CDR3 coding sequence is TGTGCCAGCAGCCGACCACCTTGGGACTTTCAGGAGACCCAGTACTTC. The chain joins TRBV3-1 (or the pseudogene TRBV3-2) to TRBJ2-5; maybe TRBD2 (6 bases). Deletions cut 4 bases from V and 5 bases from J, with 20 bases between. This CDR3 comprises 16 residues. CDR1 and CDR2 from the germline V gene are LGHDT and YNNKEL (reference sequence).